The entry below describes one T cell receptor (beta chain). Germline lookup yields CDR1 MNHGY and CDR2 SAAAGT. Trimming took off 9 bases at V and 0 bases at J, with 12 bases between the two ends. The CDR3 contains 14 residues. The method was immunoSEQ multiplex PCR; TCRdb's version includes in-frame clones alone and lacks a portion of them. The sample carries more than 30,000 clones, over 85% recorded once. The record originates from a study of preoperative IRX-2 immunotherapy in early breast cancer. Treatment described: preoperative locoregional IRX-2 cytokine immunotherapy. Preoperative locoregional IRX-2 cytokine immunotherapy was tested in the phase Ib source study.

This specimen was tumor tissue, taken after IRX-2 immunotherapy. The chain links TRBV6-8 to TRBJ1-3; D might be TRBD1 (6 bases). This sequence was found in a human donor with breast cancer. The CDR3 region has the DNA TGTGCCAGTGAAGGGACAAACTCTGGAAACACCATATATTTT. Protein product: CASEGTNSGNTIYF.